Reported below is one TCR beta chain. This clonotype was counted at least ten times. Which antigen it targets is not known. There are no base qualities to consult, and no much larger clone falls within one base. This specimen comes from a study of human T cells and chemical hapten exposure (dated by TCRdb to 2020 to 2023). In terms of the full investigation: For sensitization, 2% DPC in acetone was applied to an approximately 2 cm by approximately 2 cm area of upper inner arm skin. Throughout the approximately 25-week study period, patients were also given weekly therapeutic DPC doses on the scalp. Patch testing was done on the upper back using Finn chambers containing 0.01% DPC, and results were scored after 6 days according to International Contact Dermatitis Research Group standards. Most of the patients in the cohort were female, and the cohort covered alopecia areata with under or over 50% scalp involvement, alopecia totalis and alopecia universalis. The libraries were sequenced as a pool, and the TCR yield per sample differed mostly because of small variations in library volumes within the pool. The study tracked peripheral blood TCR repertoire changes in vivo during primary and secondary sensitization to the hapten diphenylcyclopropenone (DPC) in alopecia patients. Blood samples were taken from patients before sensitization (week 0) and then at 2, 6 and about 24 weeks after DPC sensitization. Twenty-nine alopecia patients provided blood for TCR sequencing at one to four time points (pre-sensitization, 2, 6 and 24 weeks).

Broader findings and caveats from the paper: After repeated subsampling, changes were observed in the strength of the expansion versus patch-test correlation and in the threshold at which the correlation became significant. DPC sensitization did not change the number of TCRs with a frequency above 1 in 1000, and there was no evidence of changes in global repertoire structure. Expanded TCRs formed significantly more large CDR3 similarity clusters than pre-sensitization or healthy control sets, consistent with antigen-driven responses. Patch test score correlated positively with the number of PT1 expanded TCRs, reaching significance at thresholds 8, 16 and 32 but not at 4. Alopecia, a presumed autoimmune disease, was present in all patients, so the immune response of the patients might differ from that of healthy individuals.

The sample's time point label, in plain terms: pre-sensitization, week 0. Read against the paper, the sample's treatment or condition label means: therapeutic diphenylcyclopropenone sensitization with weekly scalp DPC. At every patch-test visit, the blood draw took place before the patch test was put on. Patients were considered eligible if aged 18 to 70, diagnosed with alopecia and deemed suitable for DPC therapy, and patients were excluded if pregnant. Total RNA was extracted from unfractionated whole blood that had been collected in Tempus Blood RNA tubes. Spanning cysteine to phenylalanine, the CDR3 consists of 13 amino acids. The read is trimmed to its CDR3 DNA, 39 bases read in frame from base 1. Cut back by 7 bases and 2 bases, the V and J ends lie 11 bases apart. The germline V gene specifies MDHEN as CDR1 and SYDVKM as CDR2. The library was prepared using RACE. The sequencer listed for this sample is NextSeq 500. Library preparation attached unique molecular identifiers to individual cDNA molecules for quantitative, reproducible TCR counting. Both TCR alpha and TCR beta chains were sequenced from each blood RNA sample. The authors' analysis ran thus. The median number of TCRs per sample was 85,000 to 100,000, ranging from roughly 20,000 to 690,600. The Decombinator software suite was used to annotate V, J and CDR3 in the TCR reads. To make PS versus PT1 abundance plots, every sample was subsampled to the same number of TCRs (28,000). Expanded TCRs were defined as absent before sensitization and observed at least eight times at the 2-week time point. The public reads were reanalyzed by TCRdb: fastp trimming at Q25, MiXCR alignment, in-frame beta chains only. All rows with the same CDR3 protein become a single entry with the most common DNA and genes. V and J calls and clone size were set by TCRdb, not the authors. The sample table lists more than 55,000 distinct CDR3 sequences, approximately 11% of them with a count of one. The ten largest account for 4% of the sample.

The specimen comprised whole blood, sampled in connection with sensitization to the hapten diphenylcyclopropenone (DPC). This sequence uses TRBV28 and TRBJ1-1; there is no confident call for the D gene. The source of this sequence is a woman between 40 and 55 years old with alopecia areata. Some clones in this sample may be carry-over from other donors' samples. The DNA is as follows: TGTGCCAGCACTGAGAGGCTAAACACTGAAGCTTTCTTT. Protein translation: CASTERLNTEAFF. Supplemented by the reference TRBV28 and TRBJ1-1 proteins around the CDR3, the complete variable domain is DVKVTQSSRYLVKRTGEKVFLECVQDMDHENMFWYRQDPGLGLRLIYFSYDVKMKEKGDIPEGYSVSREKKERFSLILESASTNQTSMYLCASTERLNTEAFFGQGTRLTVV.